The 32 T cell receptor beta chains presented below share a single source sample, sequenced in a study of T-cell memory formation after mild COVID-19. Each CDR3 protein gets one entry after TCRdb re-called the 5' RACE reads with MiXCR. Here the sample spans 350,000 to 500,000 distinct CDR3 sequences, under 20% being singletons. Material for sequencing was PBMCs or a T cell subset sorted from them (not recorded which). Receptors were obtained from a man aged 18 to 29 who had mild COVID-19 (a few samples of this study predate the infection). Cell type and time point are not known.

This clonotype appeared a few times. This chain uses TRBV11-2 with TRBJ1-6, with D perhaps matching TRBD1 (6 bases). The CDR3 sequence is 15 residues long. CDR1 and CDR2 (germline): SGHAT, FQNNGV. With 5 bases removed from V and 9 bases from J, the gap between germline ends came to 17 bases. In DNA form, the CDR3 reads TGTGCCAGCAGCCCAATACAGGGATGGACTTCACCCCTCCACTTT. It is translated as CASSPIQGWTSPLHF.

The chain couples TRBV30 to TRBJ1-3; D possibly corresponds to TRBD1 (5 bases). The ends were cut back, 1 base at V and 0 bases at J, with 13 bases in the middle. Germline V gene lookup returns CDR1 GTSNPN and CDR2 SVGIG (reference sequence). This CDR3 is 16 amino acids long. The CDR3 nucleotides read TGTGCCTGGAGTGAAAACACCGACAGCTCTGGAAACACCATATATTTT. This codes for CAWSENTDSSGNTIYF.

This clonotype was seen a few times. The rearrangement joins TRBV6-6 to TRBJ1-3; weak D call: TRBD1 (5 bases). The CDR3 length is 15 residues. Trimming stripped 5 bases from V and 0 bases from J, with 11 bases between. Germline CDR1 MNHNY, CDR2 SVGAGI (reference sequence). CDR3 bases: TGTGCCAGCAGTCAACAGGAGGACTCTGGAAACACCATATATTTT. It codes for CASSQQEDSGNTIYF.

This clonotype came up a few times. This chain uses TRBV25-1 with TRBJ1-2; D is possibly TRBD1 (5 bases). The CDR3 spans 12 residues. V gave up 6 bases and J gave up 8 bases, with 13 bases separating them. Germline CDR1 MGHDK, CDR2 SYGVNS. CDR3: CASSRDARGYTF. CDR3 nucleotides: TGTGCCAGCAGCCGGGACGCTAGAGGCTACACCTTC.

Many counts were recorded for this clonotype. The rearrangement links TRBV7-6 to TRBJ2-1; the match to TRBD1 covers 9 bases. The germline V gene has CDR1 SGHVS and CDR2 FNYEAQ. V was pared by 4 bases and J by 3 bases, with 4 bases of the junction left unmatched. The CDR3 length is 15 residues. This CDR3 reads CASSSTGGFYNEQFF. For the CDR3, the DNA is TGTGCCAGCAGCTCGACAGGGGGATTCTACAATGAGCAGTTCTTC.

The chain is built from TRBV20-1 and TRBJ2-3, with 9 positions matching TRBD2. Looked up from germline, CDR1 is DFQATT and CDR2 is SNEGSKA (reference sequence). V lost 2 bases and J lost 4; bases outside the gene matches: 7. The CDR3 length is 15 residues. CDR3 DNA: TGCAGTGCTAGAAGAGCGGGGGGCCGAGCAGATACGCAGTATTTT. Protein product: CSARRAGGRADTQYF.

The chain carries TRBV3-1 and TRBJ2-5; D uncertain. Germline V gives CDR1 LGHDT, CDR2 YNNKEL (reference sequence). The CDR3 length is 13 residues. The germline V and J ends were trimmed by 7 bases and 3 bases, with 12 bases remaining between them. DNA of the CDR3: TGTGCCAGCACCAAAGGAAGAAAAGAGACCCAGTACTTC. It encodes CASTKGRKETQYF.

There are many counts of this clonotype. CDR3 coding DNA: TGTGCCAGCTCACCGAGACATGGCACTGAAGCTTTCTTT. This gives the protein CASSPRHGTEAFF. The genes are TRBV18 and TRBJ1-1; D is undetermined. Per the germline V gene, CDR1 is KGHSH and CDR2 is LQKENI. The V end lost 3 bases, the J end lost 4 bases, and 9 bases lay between the germline ends. There are 13 residues in the CDR3.

In its sample, this clonotype was seen many times. This sequence joins TRBV12-3 or TRBV12-4 and TRBJ2-2; 7 bases are a match to TRBD2. J lost 2 bases, V lost 5 bases, and 5 bases had no gene match. CDR3 length: 15 residues. The CDR3 nucleotides are TGTGCCAGCAGTCCCGGAGCGGGAAACACCGGGGAGCTGTTTTTT. Translated: CASSPGAGNTGELFF.

This clonotype was observed a handful of times. This chain joins TRBV7-9 and TRBJ2-7; 8 positions agree with TRBD2. With 5 bases clipped from V and 5 bases from J, the junction kept 17 bases outside the gene matches. Germline-derived CDR1 and CDR2 are SEHNR and FQNEAQ (reference sequence). This CDR3 has 17 residues. In nucleotides, the CDR3 is TGTGCCAGCAGCCTCTGGGGTAGCGGGGCACCCCTAGACGAGCAGTACGTC. Protein: CASSLWGSGAPLDEQYV.

This clonotype was seen repeatedly, ten times or more. The rearrangement links TRBV5-1 to TRBJ1-4; D remains unclear. CDR1 and CDR2 (germline): SGHRS, YFSETQ. V was clipped by 0 bases and J by 6 bases, with 12 bases between them. The CDR3 has 15 residues. The CDR3 sequence is CASSLEGPWHEKLFF. The CDR3 region has the DNA TGCGCCAGCAGCTTGGAGGGCCCCTGGCATGAAAAACTGTTTTTT.

This chain connects TRBV2 to TRBJ2-1; D is perhaps TRBD2 (5 bases). The germline V and J ends were trimmed by 6 bases and 9 bases, with 15 bases remaining between them. CDR3 length: 13 amino acids. Germline loops: CDR1 SNHLY, CDR2 FYNNEI. The CDR3 region has the DNA TGTGCCAGCAGGGATCGTACGAGGGCTGAGCAGTTCTTC. Amino acid sequence: CASRDRTRAEQFF.

The J gene is TRBJ1-1, the V gene TRBV30; D not certain. In germline, CDR1 is GTSNPN, CDR2 SVGIG (reference sequence). The CDR3 contains 13 residues. With 7 bases removed from V and 1 base from J, the gap between germline ends came to 13 bases. CDR3 DNA: TGTGCCTCAGTACGCCACGGGAACACTGAAGCTTTCTTT. It is translated as CASVRHGNTEAFF.

V and J are TRBV19 and TRBJ1-4; D is possibly TRBD1 (5 bases). The CDR3 covers 14 residues. Trimming shortened V by 3 bases and J by 6 bases, and 11 bases separated the two germline ends. CDR1 is LNHDA and CDR2 is SQIVND in the germline V gene (reference sequence). The CDR3: CASSIRDPYEKLFF. The CDR3 coding sequence is TGTGCCAGTAGTATCCGGGACCCGTATGAAAAACTGTTTTTT.

As DNA, the CDR3 is TGTGCCACCAGTGATTTGTCGGGGAAGCCCCAGCATTTT. Residues: CATSDLSGKPQHF. V usage is TRBV24-1 and J usage is TRBJ1-5; D call uncertain. This CDR3 is built from 13 residues. Between the trimmed V and J ends, which lost 0 bases and 8 bases, there was a span of 7 bases. CDR1 KGHDR and CDR2 SFDVKD come from the germline V gene.

This rearrangement joins TRBV19 to TRBJ2-3, with D unresolved. Germline CDR1 reads LNHDA; CDR2 reads SQIVND (reference sequence). The V gene lost 6 bases and the J gene lost 5 bases, with 12 bases spanning the gap. This CDR3 is built from 13 residues. The CDR3 loop reads CASSRHVIDTQYF. The CDR3 DNA reads as TGTGCCAGTAGCCGCCACGTGATAGATACGCAGTATTTT.

This clonotype was counted a few times. The chain links TRBV4-1 to TRBJ1-5; D gene unclear. This CDR3 comprises 15 residues. Germline lookup yields CDR1 MGHRA and CDR2 YSYEKL. Between the trimmed V and J ends, which lost 0 bases and 3 bases, there was a span of 9 bases. CDR3 amino acids: CASSQDSRNNQPQHF. The CDR3 coding sequence is TGCGCCAGCAGCCAAGATTCACGGAACAATCAGCCCCAGCATTTT.

In this sample, this clonotype turned up a few times. The chain combines TRBV7-2 with TRBJ2-5, with D possibly matching TRBD2 (5 bases). Germline V gene data show CDR1 as SGHTA and CDR2 as FQGNSA. With 5 bases removed from V and 2 bases from J, the gap between germline ends came to 15 bases. This CDR3 region has 15 residues. As DNA, the CDR3 is TGTGCCAGCAGCCGCGGCGCTAGCCTTCAAGAGACCCAGTACTTC. This encodes CASSRGASLQETQYF. Supplemented by reference TRBV7-2 and TRBJ2-5, the full variable domain reads GAGVSQSPSNKVTEKGKDVELRCDPISGHTALYWYRQSLGQGLEFLIYFQGNSAPDKSGLPSDRFSAERTGGSVSTLTIQRTQQEDSAVYLCASSRGASLQETQYFGPGTRLLVL.

This rearrangement joins TRBV15 to TRBJ2-3; possibly TRBD2 for D (5 bases). Germline V CDR1 and CDR2: LNHNV, YYDKDF (reference sequence). This CDR3 has 16 residues. The V and J ends lost 4 bases and 2 bases respectively, with 16 bases between them. DNA of the CDR3: TGTGCCACCAGCACTGGGAGCGGAGGCCTCACAGATACGCAGTATTTT. It translates to CATSTGSGGLTDTQYF. The full variable domain, in which reference TRBV15 and TRBJ2-3 provide the parts outside the CDR3, is DAMVIQNPRYQVTQFGKPVTLSCSQTLNHNVMYWYQQKSSQAPKLLFHYYDKDFNNEADTPDNFQSRRPNTSFCFLDIRSPGLGDTAMYLCATSTGSGGLTDTQYFGPGTRLTVL.

Many counts were recorded for this clonotype. The chain employs TRBV29-1 and TRBJ2-7; D gene uncertain. The germline CDR1 and CDR2 sequences are SQVTM and ANQGSEA. V was trimmed by 4 bases and J by 2 bases, leaving 12 bases between them. CDR3 length: 13 amino acids. The CDR3 bases are TGCAGCGTTGCCGACCAGTCCCCCTACGAGCAGTACTTC. Amino acids: CSVADQSPYEQYF.

This clonotype was recorded a few times. The rearrangement links TRBV20-1 to TRBJ2-1; perhaps D is TRBD1 or TRBD2 (5 bases each). CDR1 is DFQATT, CDR2 SNEGSKA, per germline (reference sequence). The length of the CDR3 is 15 residues. V was trimmed by 6 bases and J by 2 bases, leaving 17 bases between them. The CDR3 region is CSAEKVGDPYNEQFF. Here the CDR3 DNA reads TGCAGTGCGGAGAAGGTTGGGGACCCCTACAATGAGCAGTTCTTC.

There are many counts of this clonotype. The chain carries TRBV5-1 and TRBJ2-1, with D unresolved. Germline-derived CDR1 and CDR2 are SGHRS and YFSETQ. The V end lost 6 bases, the J end lost 7 bases, and 17 bases lay between the germline ends. This CDR3 contains 14 residues. The CDR3 DNA follows: TGCGCCAGCACCCCGCAGGTGGTGAGTAATGAGCAGTTCTTC. Its protein is CASTPQVVSNEQFF.

The chain links TRBV10-3 to TRBJ1-5; D gene ambiguous. Trimming pared 2 bases from V and 2 bases from J, leaving 16 bases between. Germline assignment: CDR1 ENHRY and CDR2 SYGVKD. The CDR3 is made up of 17 amino acids. CDR3 bases: TGTGCCATCAGTGAGACAGATAGAATGGATCGCAATCAGCCCCAGCATTTT. It codes for CAISETDRMDRNQPQHF.

This clonotype was counted between two and nine times. The chain carries TRBV27 and TRBJ2-5, with D possibly called TRBD1 or TRBD2 (7 bases each). The CDR3 is 16 amino acids. The germline V gene encodes CDR1 MNHEY and CDR2 SMNVEV (reference sequence). The germline V and J ends were trimmed by 6 bases and 0 bases, with 17 bases remaining between them. The CDR3 reads CASRSRGRGNQETQYF. The CDR3 nucleotides are TGTGCCAGCAGAAGTAGGGGGCGGGGGAACCAAGAGACCCAGTACTTC.

The sample holds a few counts of this clonotype. CDR3 loop: CASSFTPLEQFF. The CDR3 bases are TGTGCCAGCAGCTTCACACCACTTGAGCAGTTCTTC. The chain is built from TRBV7-2 and TRBJ2-1, with D unclear. In germline, CDR1 is SGHTA, CDR2 FQGNSA. Between the trimmed V and J ends, which lost 3 bases and 9 bases, there was a span of 9 bases. The CDR3 totals 12 residues. The entire variable domain, with the rest obtained from reference TRBV7-2 and TRBJ2-1, is as follows: GAGVSQSPSNKVTEKGKDVELRCDPISGHTALYWYRQSLGQGLEFLIYFQGNSAPDKSGLPSDRFSAERTGGSVSTLTIQRTQQEDSAVYLCASSFTPLEQFFGPGTRLTVL.

This clonotype was seen only a few times. The chain has TRBV7-2 and TRBJ2-5, with D perhaps matching TRBD2 (5 bases). CDR3 length equals 17 residues. V was cut by 3 bases and J by 0 bases, with 17 bases left in between. Looked up from germline, CDR1 is SGHTA and CDR2 is FQGNSA. The CDR3 nucleotides are TGTGCCAGCAGCTTTGGGAGCTATGGCCTGTACCAAGAGACCCAGTACTTC. Its protein is CASSFGSYGLYQETQYF.

This clonotype showed up just a few times. The J gene is TRBJ1-4, the V gene TRBV4-3; no clear D. There are 14 residues in the CDR3. CDR1 and CDR2 (germline): LGHNA, YSLEER. Trimming removed 0 bases from V and 0 bases from J, with 2 bases in between. Here the CDR3 DNA reads TGCGCCAGCAGCCAAGAGCCAACTAATGAAAAACTGTTTTTT. This translates into CASSQEPTNEKLFF.

The rearrangement links TRBV5-1 to TRBJ1-1; a possible D gene is TRBD1 (5 bases). CDR1 SGHRS and CDR2 YFSETQ come from the germline V gene. CDR3 size: 14 residues. Trimming removed 3 bases at V and 2 bases at J, with 11 bases between. The CDR3: CASSYRDGNTEAFF. The CDR3, as DNA: TGCGCCAGCAGCTACCGGGACGGCAACACTGAAGCTTTCTTT.

This chain joins TRBV6-5 and TRBJ1-4; maybe TRBD1 (6 bases). Germline CDR1 reads MNHEY; CDR2 reads SVGAGI. V lost 2 bases and J 7 bases, leaving 11 bases between the germline ends. The CDR3 loop spans 14 amino acids. The CDR3 bases are TGTGCCAGCAGTTACGTGACAGGCGGTGAAAAACTGTTTTTT. The encoded protein is CASSYVTGGEKLFF.

The chain links TRBV6-2 or TRBV6-3 to TRBJ1-2; D is unclear. V lost 7 bases and J 11 bases, leaving 20 bases between the germline ends. This CDR3 region has 13 residues. Germline loops: CDR1 MNHEY, CDR2 SVGEGT. The CDR3 loop is CASTRSRGKGYTF. The CDR3 bases are TGTGCCAGCACCAGGTCCCGGGGTAAAGGATACACCTTC.

The chain combines TRBV7-2 with TRBJ1-1; D might be TRBD1 (5 bases). The CDR3 runs to 17 residues. Germline V gene lookup returns CDR1 SGHTA and CDR2 FQGNSA. Deletions cut 0 bases from V and 3 bases from J, with 17 bases between. For the CDR3, the DNA is TGTGCCAGCAGCTTAGCGGGAGGGGCCGAGGTGGACACTGAAGCTTTCTTT. It encodes CASSLAGGAEVDTEAFF.

Turning to this clonotype: A much larger clone is a single base away; this may be a read error. This chain links TRBV6-6 with TRBJ1-5; no clear D. The V end lost 2 bases, the J end lost 4 bases, and 6 bases lay between the germline ends. Germline V CDR1 and CDR2: MNHNY, SVGAGI (reference sequence). CDR3 size: 13 residues. This CDR3 reads CASSYEGNQPQHF. CDR3 coding DNA: TGTGCCAGCAGTTACGAGGGAAATCAGCCCCAGCATTTT.